The TCR beta chain under discussion was sequenced for a study of shared clonotypes between healthy human individuals. Whole-study results and caveats: Estimated richness was generally greater in naive than memory subsets.

V lost 3 bases, J lost 1 base, and 4 bases stayed unmatched. CDR1 is MGHRA and CDR2 is YSYEKL in the germline V gene. This CDR3 is built from 15 residues. The assay was immunoSEQ multiplex PCR, and TCRdb's table has in-frame clones only and misses some. The sample carries approximately 2.1 million clones, over 90% recorded once. All of the donors resided in Nashville, Tennessee, and each was a Caucasian adult. As regards this clone: What it binds is not known.

This sequence originates from a man younger than 35 in good health. Some clones in this sample may be carry-over from other donors' samples. The V call is TRBV4-1, the J call TRBJ2-5, with 8 bases fitting TRBD1. Sequencing was performed on naive CD4+ T cells from PBMCs. Subset denoted: CD45RA+ positively selected. The DNA of the CDR3 is TGCGCCAGCAGCCACAGGACAGGGCCCCAAGAGACCCAGTACTTC. The encoded protein is CASSHRTGPQETQYF.